Described below is a single T cell receptor (beta chain) sequence and its context. This clonotype was counted at least ten times. The antigen it binds to is not known. It has no much larger one-base neighbor in the sample; base qualities were not kept. This sample is part of a study of T cells after yellow fever vaccination (dated by TCRdb to about 2019). Study-level background: The SMART-Seq v4 Ultra Low Input RNA kit was used to prepare libraries from fractions with low cell numbers. To follow T-cell clones before and after primary and booster YFV17D yellow fever vaccination, bulk TCR alpha and beta repertoires were sequenced over time. Blood was collected at multiple timepoints before and after primary and secondary immunization, and bulk PBMC replicates and cell subsets were isolated. Two healthy male donors, one aged 18 to 29 and one aged 30 to 40 years, made up the cohort. General findings and caveats noted by the study authors: Compared with the primary T-cell response, the secondary T-cell response was weaker but faster, peaking on day 5 rather than day 15. Computational filtering was needed because FACS-sorted repertoires could contain abundant contaminating clonotypes from the bulk population. A small fraction of clonotypes appeared in both the CD4 and CD8 compartments, likely as a result of convergent recombination. After the booster, most of the clones that had expanded following primary vaccination were detected again (almost 98% of CD4 and around 87% of CD8), which suggests that memory was broadly maintained. Because the study included only a couple of donors, the extent to which the findings can be generalized is limited.

The listed sequencing device is Illumina NovaSeq 6000. TCR cDNA was made using 5'RACE template switching, a step that added a universal primer site and unique molecular identifiers. cDNA synthesis was primed from both the TCR alpha and TCR beta constant segments. Libraries were amplified in two PCR steps, with sample barcodes and sequencing adapters added in the second step. Sequencing of the libraries was done on either Illumina HiSeq 2500 (2x100 bp) or NovaSeq (2x150 bp). Turning to the authors' computational methods: Demultiplexing of reads and collapsing into UMI consensus sequences were performed with MIGEC, and V(D)J alignment was carried out with MiXCR. Using edgeR on replicate PBMC samples, clonotypes were called vaccine-responding if FDR was below 0.01 and the log2 fold change was above 5 up to day 15. Bulk clonotypes were assigned CD4 or CD8 identity according to which sequenced CD4 or CD8 repertoire held them at higher abundance. Starting from the raw public reads, TCRdb applied fastp trimming at Q25, assembled clones with MiXCR and retained in-frame beta chains. Each entry is one CDR3 protein sequence, shown with its most common DNA and genes. These V and J calls derive from TCRdb rather than the authors' analysis. Here the sample has approximately 300,000 distinct CDR3 sequences; about 10% occur a single time. The top ten hold approximately 3.3% of the sample.

Taken with the paper, the label for treatment or condition translates to: live attenuated yellow fever vaccine strain. PBMCs were isolated from peripheral blood using a standard Ficoll-Paque protocol. Dynabeads CD4 and CD8 positive selection kits were used to isolate the CD4 and CD8 T-cell fractions. RNA was extracted with TriZol from bulk PBMCs, CD4 and CD8 fractions, and dextramer-positive and dextramer-negative fractions. From a lookup of the germline V gene (reference sequence), CDR1 and CDR2 are SGHAT and FQDESV. Including cysteine and phenylalanine, the CDR3 has 17 amino acids. The CDR3 DNA has 51 bases and is translated from base 1. Trimming removed 4 bases from V and 0 bases from J, leaving 13 bases between the germline ends.

The V gene is TRBV11-1 and the J gene is TRBJ2-6, with no reliable assignment of the D segment. The receptor's source is a man younger than 35 who received the YFV17D yellow fever vaccine. Material: CD4+ T cells sorted from PBMCs, obtained 45 days after the yellow fever booster vaccination. Here is the DNA: TGTGCCAGCAGCTCCTTCCAGTACGGCTCTGGGGCCAACGTCCTGACTTTC. Its amino acids are CASSSFQYGSGANVLTF.